This T cell receptor beta chain came from a study of blood T cell repertoires in COVID-19. About the study: Material from acute and convalescent COVID-19 was sourced from the United States, Italy and Spain.

The repertoire was sequenced with immunoSEQ multiplex PCR; TCRdb's copy has only in-frame clones and lacks some. Among roughly 80,000 clones listed, roughly 80% were seen once. This clonotype was obtained from an older woman with acute or convalescent COVID-19. Material for sequencing was peripheral blood.

This CDR3 reads CASSPLVEKLFF. DNA of the CDR3: TGTGCCAGCAGCCCCTTAGTAGAAAAACTGTTTTTT. V gene TRBV11-2 combines with J gene TRBJ1-4, with D uncertain. The CDR3 is made up of 12 amino acids. V gave up 5 bases and J gave up 8 bases, with 9 bases separating them. CDR1 and CDR2 (germline): SGHAT, FQNNGV.